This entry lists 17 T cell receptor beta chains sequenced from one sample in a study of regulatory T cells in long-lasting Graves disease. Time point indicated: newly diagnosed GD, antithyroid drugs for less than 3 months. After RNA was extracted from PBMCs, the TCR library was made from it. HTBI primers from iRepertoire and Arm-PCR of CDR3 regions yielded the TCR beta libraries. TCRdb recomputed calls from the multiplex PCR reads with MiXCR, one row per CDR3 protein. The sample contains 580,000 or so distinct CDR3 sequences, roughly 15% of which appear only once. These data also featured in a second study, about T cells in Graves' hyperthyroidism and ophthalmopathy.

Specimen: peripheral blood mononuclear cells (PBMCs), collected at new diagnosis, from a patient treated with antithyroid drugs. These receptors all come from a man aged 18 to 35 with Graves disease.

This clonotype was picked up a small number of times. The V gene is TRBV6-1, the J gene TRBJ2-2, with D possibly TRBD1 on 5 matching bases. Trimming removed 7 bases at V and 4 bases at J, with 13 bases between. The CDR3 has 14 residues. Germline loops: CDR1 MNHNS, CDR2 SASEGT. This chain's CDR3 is CASTPRVSTGELFF. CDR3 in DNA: TGTGCCAGCACCCCCAGGGTGAGCACCGGGGAGCTGTTTTTT.

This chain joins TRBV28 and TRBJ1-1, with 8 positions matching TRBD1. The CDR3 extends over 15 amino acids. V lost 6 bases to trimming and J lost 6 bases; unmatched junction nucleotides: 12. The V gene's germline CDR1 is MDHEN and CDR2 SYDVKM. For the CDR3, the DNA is TGTGCCAGCAGGCTAAGGACAGGGAGCTCGGCTGAAGCTTTCTTT. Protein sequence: CASRLRTGSSAEAFF.

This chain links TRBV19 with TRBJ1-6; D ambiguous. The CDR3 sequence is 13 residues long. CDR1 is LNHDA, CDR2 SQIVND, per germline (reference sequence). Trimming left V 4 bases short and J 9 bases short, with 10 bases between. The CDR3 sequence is CASSKSNRSPLHF. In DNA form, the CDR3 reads TGTGCCAGTAGTAAGAGTAATCGTTCACCCCTCCACTTT.

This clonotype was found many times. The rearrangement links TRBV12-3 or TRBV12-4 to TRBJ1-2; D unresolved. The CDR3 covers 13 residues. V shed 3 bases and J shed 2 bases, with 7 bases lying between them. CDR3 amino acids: CASSFRPNYGYTF. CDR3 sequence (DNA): TGTGCCAGCAGTTTCCGGCCGAACTATGGCTACACCTTC.

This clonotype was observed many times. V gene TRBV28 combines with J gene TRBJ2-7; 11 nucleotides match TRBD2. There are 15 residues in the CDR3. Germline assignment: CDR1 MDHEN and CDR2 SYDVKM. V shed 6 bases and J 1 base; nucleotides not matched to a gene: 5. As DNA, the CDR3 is TGTGCCAGCAGCTCCCGACTAGCGGGGTCCTACGAGCAGTACTTC. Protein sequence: CASSSRLAGSYEQYF.

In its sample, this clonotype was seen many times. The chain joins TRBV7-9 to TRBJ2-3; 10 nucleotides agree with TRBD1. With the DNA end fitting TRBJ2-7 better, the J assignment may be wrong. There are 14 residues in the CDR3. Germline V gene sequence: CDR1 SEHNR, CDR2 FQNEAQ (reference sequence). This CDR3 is CASSNDRGLYEQYF. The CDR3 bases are TGTGCCAGCAGTAATGACAGGGGGCTCTACGAGCAGTACTTC.

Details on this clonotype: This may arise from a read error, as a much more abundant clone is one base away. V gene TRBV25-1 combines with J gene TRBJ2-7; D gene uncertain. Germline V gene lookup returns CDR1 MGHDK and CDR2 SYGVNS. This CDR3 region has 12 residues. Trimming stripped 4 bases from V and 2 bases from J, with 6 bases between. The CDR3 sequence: CASSGNAYEQYF. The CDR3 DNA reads TGTGCCAGCAGTGGAAACGCCTACGAGCAGTACTTC.

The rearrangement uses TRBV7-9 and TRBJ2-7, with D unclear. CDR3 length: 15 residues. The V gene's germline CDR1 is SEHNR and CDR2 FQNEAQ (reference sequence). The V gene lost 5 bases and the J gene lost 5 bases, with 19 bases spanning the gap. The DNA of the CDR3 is TGTGCCAGCAGCGCCGCCCGGTGGGGAAGCCACGAGCAGTACTTC. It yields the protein CASSAARWGSHEQYF.

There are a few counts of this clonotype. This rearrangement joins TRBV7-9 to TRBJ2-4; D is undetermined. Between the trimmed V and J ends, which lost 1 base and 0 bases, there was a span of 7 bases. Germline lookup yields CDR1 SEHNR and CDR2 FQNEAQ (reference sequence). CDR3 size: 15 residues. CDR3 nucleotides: TGTGCCAGCAGCTTAGATTACCTAGCCAAAAACATTCAGTACTTC. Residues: CASSLDYLAKNIQYF. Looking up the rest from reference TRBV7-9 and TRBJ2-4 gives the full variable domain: DTGVSQNPRHKITKRGQNVTFRCDPISEHNRLYWYRQTLGQGPEFLTYFQNEAQLEKSRLLSDRFSAERPKGSFSTLEIQRTEQGDSAMYLCASSLDYLAKNIQYFGAGTRLSVL.

The CDR3 here is CASSSRDSYTAEQYF. As DNA, the CDR3 is TGTGCCAGCAGCTCGCGGGACAGCTATACGGCGGAGCAGTACTTC. This chain joins TRBV9 and TRBJ2-7, with a tentative D call TRBD1 (7 bases). This CDR3 has 15 residues. Germline V gives CDR1 SGDLS, CDR2 YYNGEE. V was trimmed by 4 bases and J by 7 bases, leaving 21 bases between them.

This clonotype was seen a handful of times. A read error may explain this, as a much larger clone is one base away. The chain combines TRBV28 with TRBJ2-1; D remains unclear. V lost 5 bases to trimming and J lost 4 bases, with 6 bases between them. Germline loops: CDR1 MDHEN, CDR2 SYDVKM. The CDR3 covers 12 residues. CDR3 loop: CASSTPYNEQFF. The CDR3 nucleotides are TGTGCCAGCAGTACCCCTTACAATGAGCAGTTCTTC.

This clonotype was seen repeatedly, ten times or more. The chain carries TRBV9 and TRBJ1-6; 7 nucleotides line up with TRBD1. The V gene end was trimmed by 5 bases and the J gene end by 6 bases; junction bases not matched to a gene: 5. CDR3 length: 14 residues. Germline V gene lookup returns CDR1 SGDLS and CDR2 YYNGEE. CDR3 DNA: TGTGCCAGCAGTGCCAGGGGGGTTAATTCACCCCTCCACTTT. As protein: CASSARGVNSPLHF.

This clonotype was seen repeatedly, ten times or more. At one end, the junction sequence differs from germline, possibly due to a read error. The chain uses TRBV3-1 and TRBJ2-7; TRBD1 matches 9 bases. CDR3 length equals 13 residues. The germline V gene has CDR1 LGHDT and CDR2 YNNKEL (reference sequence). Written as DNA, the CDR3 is TGCGCCAGCAGCCAGGACAGGGGCTACGAGCAGTACTTC. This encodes CASSQDRGYEQYF.

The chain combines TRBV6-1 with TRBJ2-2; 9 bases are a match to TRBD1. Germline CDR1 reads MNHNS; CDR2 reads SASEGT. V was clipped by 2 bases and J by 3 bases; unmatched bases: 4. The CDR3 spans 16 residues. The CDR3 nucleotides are TGTGCCAGCAGTGAATTCGGGACAGGGTACACCGGGGAGCTGTTTTTT. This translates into CASSEFGTGYTGELFF.

The CDR3 sequence: CASSTNLRTDLSEQYF. For the CDR3, the DNA is TGTGCCAGTAGTACCAACCTCAGGACTGACTTGAGCGAGCAGTACTTC. This chain joins TRBV19 and TRBJ2-7; D possibly corresponds to TRBD2 (5 bases). V was pared by 4 bases and J by 6 bases, with 22 bases between. The CDR3 has 16 amino acids. The V gene's germline CDR1 is LNHDA and CDR2 SQIVND (reference sequence).

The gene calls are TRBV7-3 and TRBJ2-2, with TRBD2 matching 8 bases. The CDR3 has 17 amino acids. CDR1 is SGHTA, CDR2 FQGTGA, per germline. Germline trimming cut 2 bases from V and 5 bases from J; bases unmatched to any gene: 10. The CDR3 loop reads CASSLGAGGRETGELFF. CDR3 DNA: TGTGCCAGCAGCTTAGGTGCGGGAGGACGAGAAACCGGGGAGCTGTTTTTT.

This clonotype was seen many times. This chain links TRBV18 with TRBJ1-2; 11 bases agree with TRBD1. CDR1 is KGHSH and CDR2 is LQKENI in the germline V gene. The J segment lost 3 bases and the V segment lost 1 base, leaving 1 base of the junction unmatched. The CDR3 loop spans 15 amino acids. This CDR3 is CASSPQGQGDYGYTF. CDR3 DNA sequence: TGTGCCAGCTCACCACAGGGACAGGGGGACTATGGCTACACCTTC.